The subject of this entry is one T cell receptor (beta chain). Antigen specificity is unknown. MiXCR, run by TCRdb on the 5' RACE reads, gives a single entry per CDR3 protein. This table holds roughly 450,000 distinct CDR3 sequences, approximately 18% found once. This entry comes from a study of T-cell memory formation after mild COVID-19. In the study overall: Across donors, TCR clusters were largely donor specific.

General observations from the study: Cross-reactive memory apparently joined, as some responding clones appeared in pre-infection memory.

The V gene end was trimmed by 3 bases and the J gene end by 6 bases; junction bases not matched to a gene: 7. Germline V gene lookup returns CDR1 SGHNT and CDR2 YENEEA. The CDR3 runs 15 residues. This rearrangement joins TRBV11-3 to TRBJ2-3; 9 positions agree with TRBD2. This receptor was obtained from a man between 18 and 35 years old who had mild COVID-19 (a few samples of this study predate the infection). Cell type and time point are not known. Input material: PBMCs or a T cell subset sorted from them (not recorded which). As DNA, the CDR3 is TGTGCCAGCAGCTTTCGGCGGGGGGGCCAGGATACGCAGTATTTT. Translating gives CASSFRRGGQDTQYF.